This T cell receptor (beta chain) originates from a study of T cells in Graves' hyperthyroidism and ophthalmopathy. RNA transcripts yielded amplified TCR beta CDR3 regions. Initially, a first-round RT-PCR of the TCR CDR3 employed the HTBI primer set. MiXCR, applied by TCRdb to the multiplex PCR reads, yields one record per CDR3 protein. The repertoire holds hundreds of thousands of distinct CDR3 sequences, with about 17% as singletons. Clinical symptoms, serum thyroxine, TRAb, thyroid ultrasound and orbital computed tomography informed diagnoses. This clonotype has a count of ten or more. The clonotype comes from a woman aged 25 to 39 with Graves' hyperthyroidism. Sequencing used blood.

The CDR3 region has the DNA TGTGCCAGCAGTTACTCAACCTTACCGGGGACCCAGTACTTC. Its translation: CASSYSTLPGTQYF. The chain has TRBV6-2 or TRBV6-3 and TRBJ2-5; D unclear. This CDR3 is built from 14 residues. The V gene's germline CDR1 is MNHEY and CDR2 SVGEGT. V lost 0 bases and J 7 bases, leaving 12 bases between the germline ends.